This T cell receptor beta chain was sequenced in a study of CD8 T cells in ankylosing spondylitis (dated by TCRdb to the late 2010s). Regarding the research as a whole: The study set out to find disease-linked TCR variants by profiling T cell receptor beta repertoires in ankylosing spondylitis patients and healthy donors. The full study cohort comprised about 25 ankylosing spondylitis patients and 110 or so healthy donors. Peripheral blood was sampled, and synovial fluid was also collected from ankylosing spondylitis patients. Paper-wide results and their limitations: Some motif variants were previously reported in synovial fluid and blood of reactive arthritis patients, suggesting common disease-initiation mechanisms. A TCR beta motif of fewer than 10 highly homologous amino acid variants appeared characteristic of blood from ankylosing spondylitis patients. The disease-linked clones showed a CD8+ phenotype and occurred at relatively low frequencies in peripheral blood. According to the report, matched synovial fluid samples from ankylosing spondylitis patients were significantly enriched for the disease-linked clones.

Sequencing used an Illumina HiSeq 2500. Quantitative 5'-RACE with molecular barcodes was the method used to prepare the TCR beta libraries. As for the original processing: To identify disease-linked TCR variants, a new computational method was used, one built on a probabilistic model of VDJ rearrangement. The public reads were reprocessed in TCRdb via fastp at Q25 and MiXCR, keeping in-frame beta chains. Identical CDR3 proteins give one entry, which carries the most common genes and DNA. Clone size and V and J calls follow TCRdb, not the original study. This sample gives roughly 180,000 distinct CDR3 sequences in total; 9.5% to 13% of them show up just once. The ten largest clones capture 25% to 30% of the sample. Measured from the cysteine to the phenylalanine, the CDR3 is 16 residues long. Only CDR3 DNA remains: 48 bases, in frame from the first base. Based on the germline V gene, the CDR1 and CDR2 sequences are SGDLS and YYNGEE. Trimming removed 4 bases from V and 11 bases from J; the gene matches leave 17 bases unexplained.

On this clonotype: Its antigen remains undetermined. The record has no base qualities; no much larger clone is one base away.

The specimen sequenced was blood, either unsorted or a sorted T cell fraction (not recorded which). This sequence originates from a male donor with ankylosing spondylitis or in good health (not recorded which). Rearrangement joined TRBV9 to TRBJ1-1, with 10 junctional bases fitting TRBD1. The CDR3 region has the sequence CASSPGGTGAKGEAFF. The DNA sequence follows: TGTGCCAGCAGCCCCGGGGGGACAGGGGCAAAAGGGGAGGCTTTCTTT. The variable domain in full, with residues beyond the CDR3 obtained from the reference TRBV9 and TRBJ1-1 genes, is DSGVTQTPKHLITATGQRVTLRCSPRSGDLSVYWYQQSLDQGLQFLIQYYNGEERAKGNILERFSAQQFPDLHSELNLSSLELGDSALYFCASSPGGTGAKGEAFFGQGTRLTVV.